This TCR beta chain was documented in a study of blood T cell repertoires in COVID-19. As for the study in general: Collection of acute and convalescent COVID-19 samples took place in the United States, Italy and Spain.

Germline V gives CDR1 SGHRS, CDR2 YFSETQ. CDR3 size: 15 residues. The V and J ends lost 2 bases and 8 bases respectively, with 17 bases between them. In the source study's methods: Estimation of nucleated cell counts was performed using reference gene primer amplification. Sequencing used immunoSEQ multiplex PCR; TCRdb keeps in-frame clones, though not all of them. V and J calls plus clone size are reproduced from that table; the DNA served to infer D and trimming. The data contain 50,000 to 70,000 clones, roughly 82% of them singletons. The chain has TRBV5-1 and TRBJ2-1, with D tentatively TRBD2 (6 bases). The origin of this receptor is an older woman with acute or convalescent COVID-19. Sequenced input: peripheral blood. CDR3 bases: TGCGCCAGCAGCTTAGGCGGGGCACAGAGCTATGAGCAGTTCTTC. Translation gives CASSLGGAQSYEQFF.